A selection of T cell receptor beta chains follows, all from one sample in a study of OX40 agonist ivuxolimab in advanced cancers. Measured with immunoSEQ multiplex PCR; TCRdb has only the in-frame clones, and not every one. The table records approximately 94,000 clones, around 84% of them present only once. The specimen was CD4+ or CD8+ T cells sorted from blood, collected in a trial of the OX40 agonist ivuxolimab. The receptors come from an adult with an advanced solid tumor such as melanoma, head and neck, liver or kidney cancer. Each CDR3 is given with its conserved first and last residue. The D gene is left open where the match is weak. Clone size appears in some rows only: once, few, many, or a class for an expanded clone.

v_call	j_call	d_call	clone_size	cdr3_nt	cdr3_aa
TRBV6-1	TRBJ1-2	.	.	TGTGCCAGCACCTTAGGAGAGGGGTACTATGGCTACACCTTC	CASTLGEGYYGYTF
TRBV28	TRBJ1-1	.	once	TGTGCCAGCAGTCCGTCGGACAGACCGAACACTGAAGCTTTCTTT	CASSPSDRPNTEAFF
TRBV6-6	TRBJ2-4	.	.	TGTGCCAGCAGCCCGGGACAATCAAGTCCCATTCAGTACTTC	CASSPGQSSPIQYF
TRBV6-5	TRBJ1-2	.	.	TGTGCCAGCAGTCGAGCAGGGAGGGACTATGGCTACACCTTC	CASSRAGRDYGYTF
TRBV29-1	TRBJ1-2	TRBD1	.	TGCAGCGTTGGCGGAACCGGGACAGGGAGGAACTATGGCTACACCTTC	CSVGGTGTGRNYGYTF
TRBV19	TRBJ2-4	TRBD1	.	TGTGCCAGTAGTGACGACAGGGGGGGAAACATTCAGTACTTC	CASSDDRGGNIQYF
TRBV19	TRBJ2-5	TRBD1	.	TGTGCCAGTAGTATTACAGGGGGTAGAGAGACCCAGTACTTC	CASSITGGRETQYF
TRBV7-2	TRBJ1-2	.	.	TGTGCCAGCAGCTTAGACCGACCAGTCGTGAACATGTATGGCTACACCTTC	CASSLDRPVVNMYGYTF
TRBV4-3	TRBJ2-2	.	.	TGCGCCAGCAGCCAAGGGGTCAGGGGGGTCACCGGGGAGCTGTTTTTT	CASSQGVRGVTGELFF
TRBV10-1	TRBJ2-6	.	.	TGCGCCAGCAGTGGAGAGGTCTCTGGGGCCAACGTCCTGACTTTC	CASSGEVSGANVLTF
TRBV4-3	TRBJ1-6	TRBD1	.	TGCGCCAGCAGCCGACAGGGGGCAGGTTCACCCCTCCACTTT	CASSRQGAGSPLHF
TRBV6-5	TRBJ1-6	.	.	TGTGCCAGCCGACCCGACGGCAGGGACGATTCACCCCTCCACTTT	CASRPDGRDDSPLHF
TRBV5-6	TRBJ1-2	.	.	TGTGCCAGCAGCTTAAACGGAGGGACTATCTCGGGCTACACCTTC	CASSLNGGTISGYTF
TRBV11-2	TRBJ2-7	TRBD1	.	TGTGCCAGCAGCACGCACAGGGGAATACGAACAGAGCAGTACTTC	CASSTHRGIRTEQYF
TRBV29-1	TRBJ2-2	.	once	TGCAGCGTTGAAGGACACATGAACACCGGGGAGCTGTTTTTT	CSVEGHMNTGELFF
TRBV6-1	TRBJ1-5	.	.	TGTGCCAGCAGTGAGCTCGGAGGGTACAATCAGCCCCAGCATTTT	CASSELGGYNQPQHF
TRBV28	TRBJ2-3	TRBD1	.	TGTGCCAGCAGGGGCTCCAGGGGGCGCACAGATACGCAGTATTTT	CASRGSRGRTDTQYF
TRBV18	TRBJ1-5	TRBD1	.	TGTGCCAGCTCACCAGACAGGGGAGGCAATCAGCCCCAGCATTTT	CASSPDRGGNQPQHF
TRBV19	TRBJ1-5	.	.	TGTGCCAGTAGTATGATATCTAATCAGCCCCAGCATTTT	CASSMISNQPQHF
TRBV2	TRBJ1-4	.	.	TGTGCCAGCGGGGGACGGATACTAGATGAAAAACTGTTTTTT	CASGGRILDEKLFF
TRBV11-2	TRBJ1-1	.	.	TGTGCCAGCAGCTTAGGAGGGCGGCCTTTCTTT	CASSLGGRPFF
TRBV18	TRBJ2-7	.	.	TGTGCCAGCTCACTAGACTCCGGGACGGTCGAGCAGTACTTC	CASSLDSGTVEQYF
TRBV7-9	TRBJ2-3	TRBD2	.	TGTGCCAGCACTCGAGCGGGGGTGTTCACAGATACGCAGTATTTT	CASTRAGVFTDTQYF
TRBV4-2	TRBJ1-5	TRBD1	.	TGTGCCAGCAGCCAAGAAACAGGGGGAGGTCAGCCCCAGCATTTT	CASSQETGGGQPQHF
TRBV7-2	TRBJ2-7	.	.	TGTGCCAGCAGCTTAGGGGCCCCTGATACCTACGAGCAGTACTTC	CASSLGAPDTYEQYF
TRBV19	TRBJ1-2	.	.	TGTGCCAGTAGTATAACCGCAGGCCCTAACTATGGCTACACCTTC	CASSITAGPNYGYTF
TRBV30	TRBJ1-2	.	.	TGTGCCTGGAAACCTAGGGAGAAAGGCTACACCTTC	CAWKPREKGYTF
TRBV5-4	TRBJ1-2	TRBD1	.	TGTGCCAGCAGCTCCCGGACAGGGGAGGCATATGGCTACACCTTC	CASSSRTGEAYGYTF
TRBV7-9	TRBJ2-1	.	.	TGTGCCAGCAGCCCCAGGGGTATGGCCTACAATGAGCAGTTCTTC	CASSPRGMAYNEQFF
TRBV7-2	TRBJ2-5	.	.	TGTGCCAGCAGCTTAGATGGGGGGGAGACCCAGTACTTC	CASSLDGGETQYF
TRBV5-8	TRBJ1-1	.	once	TGTGCCAGCAGCTTTTATGGCGCGAACACTGAAGCTTTCTTT	CASSFYGANTEAFF
TRBV18	TRBJ2-5	.	.	TGTGCCAGCTCACCACAGGGGGGCAAGACCCAGTACTTC	CASSPQGGKTQYF
TRBV19	TRBJ1-1	.	.	TGTGCCTCACTCCTTTCCCCCGGTGACACTGAAGCTTTCTTT	CASLLSPGDTEAFF
TRBV11-1	TRBJ2-7	.	.	TGTGCCAGCAGCTCCCGGATGGTGGAGCAGTACGAGCAGTACTTC	CASSSRMVEQYEQYF
TRBV5-6	TRBJ1-4	.	.	TGTGCCAGCAGCTTGGAGCAGCCAACGGGGAAACTGTTTTTT	CASSLEQPTGKLFF
TRBV28	TRBJ2-7	.	.	TGTGCCAGCAGTTTGGGACTGTACGAGCAGTACTTC	CASSLGLYEQYF
TRBV30	TRBJ2-5	.	few	TGTGCCTGGAGCCCCGTTCAGGAGACCCAGTACTTC	CAWSPVQETQYF
TRBV5-1	TRBJ1-2	.	few	TGCGCCAGCAGCTTGGCCAAGGGGGGCCTAAGCTATGGCTACACCTTC	CASSLAKGGLSYGYTF
TRBV5-1	TRBJ2-7	.	.	TGCGCCAGCAGCTTGGACGTTAGTCGTAGCGAGCAGTACTTC	CASSLDVSRSEQYF
TRBV5-1	TRBJ2-1	.	once	TGCGCCAGCAGCTTGGGTCCTGAGCAGTTCTTC	CASSLGPEQFF
TRBV18	TRBJ1-1	TRBD1	.	TGTGCCAGCTCACCACGAAACAGGGGGAACACTGAAGCTTTCTTT	CASSPRNRGNTEAFF